Included here is one TCR beta chain sequence, with context. Its target is not known. These data belong to a study of cytomegalovirus exposure and HLA in healthy donors. General study points: Earlier analysis yielded a pattern in which most TCR beta V segments were productive about 90% or about 30% of the time.

PCR was performed using 60 Vbeta and 13 Jbeta primers. Study processing details: An analysis that came later counted 73 million or so unique TCR beta chains, around 10 million shared. Here immunoSEQ multiplex PCR was the method, and the copy in TCRdb shows in-frame clones only, minus some. The V and J calls and the clone size are those of that table, but D and trimming were determined from the DNA. The sample lists approximately 150,000 clones; approximately 67% were seen once. The source is a woman in her sixties in good health and CMV-seronegative. Input material: PBMCs.

CDR3 sequence (DNA): TGCGCCAGCAGCTTGACAGGGGACACCGAATCACCCCTCCACTTT. Translation gives CASSLTGDTESPLHF. The V gene is TRBV5-1, the J gene TRBJ1-6; 7 bases match TRBD1. Germline CDR1 is SGHRS and CDR2 is YFSETQ. The CDR3 loop spans 15 amino acids. J lost 10 bases, V lost 1 base, and 8 bases had no gene match. The full variable domain, its missing parts supplied by reference TRBV5-1 and TRBJ1-6, is KAGVTQTPRYLIKTRGQQVTLSCSPISGHRSVSWYQQTPGQGLQFLFEYFSETQRNKGNFPGRFSGRQFSNSRSEMNVSTLELGDSALYLCASSLTGDTESPLHFGNGTRLTVT.